A selection of T cell receptor beta chains follows, all from one sample in a study of blood T cell repertoires in COVID-19. TCRdb's copy holds only in-frame clones and misses some; the assay was immunoSEQ multiplex PCR. Found here are a few hundred thousand clones, around 84% of them singletons; the top ten hold 6.5% to 9%. Specimen: PBMCs or T cells enriched from blood (not recorded which). The receptors here all came from a woman between 35 and 50 years old with acute COVID-19. Each CDR3 is given with its conserved first and last residue. The D gene is left open where the match is weak. Clone size is stated in some rows and not others, as once, few, many or a class when expanded.

length	J	D	size	V	DNA	CDR3
16	TRBJ1-2	-	-	TRBV27	TGTGCCAGCAGCCCCGTTCCGATGAAGGGGAACTATGGCTACACCTTC	CASSPVPMKGNYGYTF
16	TRBJ2-1	TRBD2	-	TRBV10-1	TGCGCCAGCAGTGCCCGGACTAGCGGGGGAGTCAATGAGCAGTTCTTC	CASSARTSGGVNEQFF
11	TRBJ2-5	-	-	TRBV6-1	TGTGCCAGTAGCGTTGGAGAGACCCAGTACTTC	CASSVGETQYF
17	TRBJ1-3	-	medium-sized	TRBV24-1	TGTGCCACCAGTGCCACAGACAGACCCCGCTCTGGAAACACCATATATTTT	CATSATDRPRSGNTIYF
13	TRBJ2-7	-	-	TRBV21-1	TGTGCCAGCAGCAGCAGGGGGCTGGGTGAGCAGTACTTC	CASSSRGLGEQYF
16	TRBJ2-3	TRBD1	once	TRBV19	TGTGCCAGTAGTGGTCCCGGGACAGGGTTGCCAGATACGCAGTATTTT	CASSGPGTGLPDTQYF
14	TRBJ2-7	TRBD1	-	TRBV6-5	TGTGCCAGCAGCCCCGGGACAGGGTACTACGAGCAGTACTTC	CASSPGTGYYEQYF
15	TRBJ1-2	TRBD1	-	TRBV24-1	TGTGCCACCAGTGGGGGGGACAGGGAGATCATTGGCTACACCTTC	CATSGGDREIIGYTF
17	TRBJ1-5	-	-	TRBV19	TGTGCCAGTACCCCAATGAGACAGGTAGGGAGCAATCAGCCCCAGCATTTT	CASTPMRQVGSNQPQHF
14	TRBJ1-1	-	-	TRBV9	TGTGCCAGCAGCCCCCACGGGGGAGACACTGAAGCTTTCTTT	CASSPHGGDTEAFF
17	TRBJ1-1	TRBD1	few	TRBV4-3	TGCGCCAGCAGCCAACTACATGGGACAGGTGTGAACACTGAAGCTTTCTTT	CASSQLHGTGVNTEAFF
15	TRBJ2-1	-	-	TRBV9	TGTGCCAGCAGCGTAGAGCATAACTCCTACAATGAGCAGTTCTTC	CASSVEHNSYNEQFF
16	TRBJ1-6	TRBD1	-	TRBV7-2	TGTGCCAGCAGCAGACGGACAGGGGATATATCCTCACCCCTCCACTTT	CASSRRTGDISSPLHF
16	TRBJ1-1	TRBD1	-	TRBV7-9	TGTGCCAGCAGTCAGGGGGCAGGAGCCAAGGACACTGAAGCTTTCTTT	CASSQGAGAKDTEAFF
15	TRBJ1-3	-	-	TRBV28	TGTGCCAGCAGCTACAGGGTTACCTCTGGAAACACCATATATTTT	CASSYRVTSGNTIYF
16	TRBJ2-7	TRBD2	-	TRBV5-1	TGCGCCAGCAGCTTAACCGGGACTAGCGTCACCTACGAGCAGTACTTC	CASSLTGTSVTYEQYF
13	TRBJ1-1	TRBD1	-	TRBV12-3/TRBV12-4	TGTGCCAGCAGTCCTGACAGGGGGGCTGAAGCTTTCTTT	CASSPDRGAEAFF
15	TRBJ2-3	-	-	TRBV6-2/TRBV6-3	TGTGCCAGCAGCCCCGCAGGCCTGACCTCAGATACGCAGTATTTT	CASSPAGLTSDTQYF
16	TRBJ2-1	-	once	TRBV4-3	TGCGCCAGCAGCCAAGAAGTAAGTAGTTCCTACAATGAGCAGTTCTTC	CASSQEVSSSYNEQFF
15	TRBJ1-2	-	-	TRBV19	TGTGCCAGTAGTTTTGGACGGGCGGGTACCTATGGCTACACCTTC	CASSFGRAGTYGYTF
16	TRBJ1-5	TRBD1	once	TRBV24-1	TGTGCCACCAGTGATCCCGGGACAGGGGAAAATCAGCCCCAGCATTTT	CATSDPGTGENQPQHF
13	TRBJ2-1	TRBD2	-	TRBV10-1	TGCGCCAGCAGTGAGTCGGAGAGCGGGGGACCGTTCTTC	CASSESESGGPFF
14	TRBJ1-5	-	-	TRBV19	TGTGCCAGTAGTACCCCCGCGAGCAATCAGCCCCAGCATTTT	CASSTPASNQPQHF
15	TRBJ1-4	TRBD1	-	TRBV5-4	TGTGCCAGCAGCAGACAGGGGAGGGCTAATGAAAAACTGTTTTTT	CASSRQGRANEKLFF
15	TRBJ2-2	TRBD2	-	TRBV11-2	TGTGCCAGCACTCGACTAGCGGGGAACACCGGGGAGCTGTTTTTT	CASTRLAGNTGELFF
16	TRBJ2-5	TRBD2	-	TRBV5-4	TGTGCCAGCAGCTTGGAACTAGCGGGGGTTAGGGAGACCCAGTACTTC	CASSLELAGVRETQYF
13	TRBJ1-1	TRBD1	many	TRBV7-9	TGTGCCAGCAGCTCCCGGGACAGTTTCGATGATTTCTTT	CASSSRDSFDDFF
12	TRBJ2-7	-	-	TRBV21-1	TGTGCCAGCAGCAAAAGCGGGAGAGAGCAGTACTTC	CASSKSGREQYF
14	TRBJ1-4	TRBD1	-	TRBV19	TGTGCCAGTAGTATGGGACAGGGATCAGAAAAACTGTTTTTT	CASSMGQGSEKLFF
14	TRBJ1-4	-	-	TRBV6-5	TGTGCCAGCAGTTCAGGGGTTAAAGGGGTAAAACTGTTTTTT	CASSSGVKGVKLFF
17	TRBJ2-3	TRBD2	-	TRBV11-3	TGTGCCAGCAGCTTAGGCTGGAGCGGGGCAGACACAGATACGCAGTATTTT	CASSLGWSGADTDTQYF
15	TRBJ2-1	TRBD2	once	TRBV6-4	TGTGCCAGCGGAGAGGCTAGCGGGGCCTACAATGAGCAGTTCTTC	CASGEASGAYNEQFF
14	TRBJ2-1	-	-	TRBV7-6	TGTGCCAGTTCTCCAGTCAGTTCCTACAATGAGCAGTTCTTC	CASSPVSSYNEQFF